What follows are 2 T cell receptor beta chains derived from one specimen sequenced in a study of T cell responses to AZD1222 COVID-19 vaccine (dated by TCRdb to the early 2020s). The time point tag for this specimen amounts to: baseline before first vaccination. Receptor amplification or capture employed the immunoSEQ multiplex PCR assay. As stored in TCRdb, this immuneACCESS dataset retains in-frame rearrangements with V and J assigned. A fraction of the clones does not appear; measured against another copy, unresolved V genes explain less than half of the discrepancy, and the remainder lacks a known reason. A total of 54,000 or so clones appear in this sample, 70% to 90% of them only once. Roughly 4% of the sample rests with the top ten. Source: peripheral blood, taken on day 0 of AZD1222 vaccination. The receptors shown here come from an adult in good health.

V gene TRBV9 combines with J gene TRBJ1-2; maybe TRBD1 (6 bases). CDR3 length: 15 amino acids. Trimming took 4 bases from V and 3 from J, leaving 16 bases between them. Germline loops: CDR1 SGDLS, CDR2 YYNGEE. CDR3 DNA: TGTGCCAGCAGCCTTGGGGCAGGGGCGGACTATGGCTACACCTTC. The encoded protein is CASSLGAGADYGYTF.

V and J are TRBV19 and TRBJ1-5; D gene ambiguous. This CDR3 spans 13 amino acids. The germline V gene has CDR1 LNHDA and CDR2 SQIVND (reference sequence). The V and J ends lost 8 bases and 6 bases respectively, with 14 bases between them. This CDR3 reads CASEQWAGQPQHF. The CDR3 bases are TGTGCCAGTGAACAGTGGGCGGGTCAGCCCCAGCATTTT.